These 26 T cell receptor beta chains share one sample of origin, sequenced in a study of blood T cell repertoires in COVID-19. The assay was immunoSEQ multiplex PCR, and TCRdb's table has in-frame clones only and misses some. The table has roughly 250,000 clones, under 95% seen once. The material sequenced was PBMCs or T cells enriched from blood (not recorded which). Receptors originate from a woman aged 18-29 years who had recovered from COVID-19.

The J gene is TRBJ2-7, the V gene TRBV6-6; the match to TRBD1 covers 10 bases. This CDR3 region has 16 residues. CDR1 and CDR2 (germline): MNHNY, SVGAGI (reference sequence). The J segment lost 2 bases and the V segment lost 5 bases, leaving 9 bases of the junction unmatched. The DNA of the CDR3 is TGTGCCAGCAGTAGCCGGGGGACAGGGGAACCCTACGAGCAGTACTTC. It encodes CASSSRGTGEPYEQYF.

This sequence joins TRBV12-3 or TRBV12-4 and TRBJ1-2, with 9 nucleotides matching TRBD1. The junction had 3 bases not matched to a gene; V was cut back by 6 bases and J by 7 bases. The CDR3 is made up of 12 amino acids. DNA for the CDR3: TGTGCCAGCAGGATGACAGGGGGTGGCTACACCTTC. Translation: CASRMTGGGYTF.

This CDR3 is CASGLAGGPLNEQFF. Here the CDR3 DNA reads TGTGCCAGCGGACTAGCGGGAGGGCCCTTGAATGAGCAGTTCTTC. V and J are TRBV7-2 and TRBJ2-1, with 15 bases identical to TRBD2. The CDR3 contains 15 residues. The junction had 6 bases not matched to a gene; V was cut back by 8 bases and J by 7 bases. CDR1 and CDR2 from the germline V gene are SGHTA and FQGNSA.

The chain uses TRBV21-1 and TRBJ1-5; no check of the table's D call, TRBD1, against the DNA was made. TRBV21-1 is an annotated pseudogene. This CDR3 region has 14 residues. In nucleotides, the CDR3 is TGTGCCAGCAGCGACAGGACAGGGAATCAGCCCCAGCATTTT. Protein: CASSDRTGNQPQHF.

This chain connects TRBV5-1 to TRBJ2-1; TRBD2 is a possible D gene (5 bases). Germline CDR1 is SGHRS and CDR2 is YFSETQ. This CDR3 region has 14 residues. V gave up 0 bases and J gave up 5 bases, with 9 bases separating them. The CDR3 is CASSLAEGNNEQFF. DNA of the CDR3: TGCGCCAGCAGCTTGGCAGAGGGAAACAATGAGCAGTTCTTC.

The V and J genes are TRBV29-1 and TRBJ2-7; TRBD1 matches at 7 bases. V was clipped by 6 bases and J by 2 bases; unmatched bases: 19. This CDR3 has 17 amino acids. The germline gives CDR1 SQVTM, CDR2 ANQGSEA. Here the CDR3 DNA reads TGCAGCGTCGTAGCCAGGGGGTTGCCGCCGAGGACCTACGAGCAGTACTTC. Translated: CSVVARGLPPRTYEQYF.

This chain connects TRBV5-1 to TRBJ2-5; 8 bases are shared with TRBD1. Germline trimming cut 4 bases from V and 5 bases from J; bases unmatched to any gene: 4. This CDR3 comprises 13 residues. Germline-derived CDR1 and CDR2 are SGHRS and YFSETQ. In nucleotides, the CDR3 is TGCGCCAGCAGCGCCAGGGGGCAGGAGACCCAGTACTTC. Its translation: CASSARGQETQYF.

This chain joins TRBV20-1 and TRBJ1-1; D unresolved. This CDR3 region has 11 residues. Per germline, CDR1 DFQATT and CDR2 SNEGSKA (reference sequence). Trimming stripped 3 bases from V and 8 bases from J, with 10 bases between. The CDR3 reads CSARDSSEAFF. The CDR3 DNA reads as TGCAGTGCTAGGGACTCATCCGAAGCTTTCTTT.

The rearrangement joins TRBV7-2 to TRBJ2-7; 10 bases map to TRBD1. V shed 3 bases and J 3 bases; nucleotides not matched to a gene: 2. The CDR3 is 14 residues long. Looked up from germline, CDR1 is SGHTA and CDR2 is FQGNSA. The CDR3 coding sequence is TGTGCCAGCAGCTTGACAGGGGGCGACTACGAGCAGTACTTC. Translating gives CASSLTGGDYEQYF.

This chain joins TRBV5-1 and TRBJ1-5; D possibly corresponds to TRBD1 (5 bases). The CDR3 runs 14 residues. Per the germline V gene, CDR1 is SGHRS and CDR2 is YFSETQ. Trimming took off 0 bases at V and 6 bases at J, with 10 bases between the two ends. For the CDR3, the DNA is TGCGCCAGCAGCTTGGATGGGGGGACTCAGCCCCAGCATTTT. Amino acid sequence: CASSLDGGTQPQHF.

The J gene is TRBJ2-2, the V gene TRBV29-1, with D unresolved. Trimming cost V 4 bases and J 4 bases, with 13 bases left between them. There are 14 residues in the CDR3. Per germline, CDR1 SQVTM and CDR2 ANQGSEA. This CDR3 reads CSVALGVGTGELFF. In DNA form, the CDR3 reads TGCAGCGTTGCTCTAGGAGTTGGCACCGGGGAGCTGTTTTTT.

The J gene is TRBJ2-1, the V gene TRBV2; D call uncertain. The germline gives CDR1 SNHLY, CDR2 FYNNEI. The CDR3 extends over 13 amino acids. Between the trimmed V and J ends, which lost 4 bases and 5 bases, there was a span of 9 bases. Written as DNA, the CDR3 is TGTGCCAGCAGTGGTCTTCCTAACAATGAGCAGTTCTTC. Translation gives CASSGLPNNEQFF.

The rearrangement uses TRBV16 and TRBJ1-3; D remains unclear. This CDR3 contains 17 residues. V was cut by 3 bases and J by 2 bases, with 17 bases left in between. CDR1 is KGHSY and CDR2 is FQNENV in the germline V gene. CDR3: CASSHGRPRTTGNTIYF. Written as DNA, the CDR3 is TGTGCCAGCAGCCATGGCAGGCCCCGCACCACTGGAAACACCATATATTTT.

CDR3 sequence reads: CASSLSRGVVNTGELFF. The CDR3 DNA is TGTGCCAGCAGTTTATCGCGGGGTGTCGTTAACACCGGGGAGCTGTTTTTT. The V gene is TRBV27, the J gene TRBJ2-2, with D possibly matching TRBD2 (6 bases). V lost 0 bases and J lost 2, with 13 bases in between. Per the germline V gene, CDR1 is MNHEY and CDR2 is SMNVEV (reference sequence). There are 17 residues in the CDR3.

The table lists this clone with a few counts. This chain uses TRBV7-8 with TRBJ2-7, with a possible D match to TRBD2 (6 bases). The CDR3 spans 16 residues. Per the germline V gene, CDR1 is SGHVS and CDR2 is FQNEAQ. V lost 5 bases and J lost 4, with 21 bases in between. The CDR3 loop reads CASSPAATRGFYEQYF. CDR3 nucleotide sequence: TGTGCCAGCAGCCCGGCAGCGACTAGGGGATTTTACGAGCAGTACTTC.

A note on this clone: A junction end diverges from the germline sequence, so it may reflect a read error. The chain is built from TRBV27 and TRBJ2-7; 9 bases map to TRBD2. This CDR3 has 17 residues. CDR1 and CDR2 (germline): MNHEY, SMNVEV (reference sequence). The DNA of the CDR3 is TGTGCCACCAGTACGCGGGGGGGACAGATAAAATCCTACGAGCAGTACTTC. It codes for CATSTRGGQIKSYEQYF.

The V call is TRBV18, the J call TRBJ1-2, with D possibly matching TRBD1 (5 bases). The CDR3 is 13 residues long. Germline V gene data show CDR1 as KGHSH and CDR2 as LQKENI. V was pared by 6 bases and J by 7 bases, with 15 bases between. The CDR3 DNA sequence: TGTGCCAGCTCTCTCGACAGCAAGGGTGGCTACACCTTC. Protein product: CASSLDSKGGYTF.

The rearrangement joins TRBV11-3 to TRBJ2-1; 12 bases are shared with TRBD2. The V segment lost 7 bases and the J segment 1 base; nucleotides outside the gene matches: 2. Germline values: CDR1 SGHNT, CDR2 YENEEA. This CDR3 spans 15 amino acids. CDR3 DNA sequence: TGTGCCAGCACCCTAGCGGGGGGGTCCTACAATGAGCAGTTCTTC. Translating it yields CASTLAGGSYNEQFF. Full variable domain (remainder filled in from reference TRBV11-3 and TRBJ2-1): EAGVVQSPRYKIIEKKQPVAFWCNPISGHNTLYWYLQNLGQGPELLIRYENEEAVDDSQLPKDRFSAERLKGVDSTLKIQPAELGDSAVYLCASTLAGGSYNEQFFGPGTRLTVL.

The chain links TRBV5-4 to TRBJ2-1; 10 nucleotides agree with TRBD1. V lost 3 bases to trimming and J lost 7 bases; unmatched junction nucleotides: 4. Germline V gene sequence: CDR1 SGHNT, CDR2 YYREEE (reference sequence). This CDR3 contains 14 residues. CDR3 sequence (DNA): TGTGCCAGCAGCTACTGGGACAGGGGTAATGAGCAGTTCTTC. It yields the protein CASSYWDRGNEQFF.

This clone showed up just once. The gene calls are TRBV5-5 and TRBJ2-7; TRBD1 agrees at 9 bases. The CDR3 loop spans 14 amino acids. In germline, CDR1 is SGHKS, CDR2 YYEKEE (reference sequence). Trimming at V came to 4 bases and at J to 4 bases, leaving 6 bases not matched to a gene. The CDR3 sequence is CASSLGTGLYEQYF. The CDR3 coding sequence is TGTGCCAGCAGCCTCGGGACAGGGCTTTACGAGCAGTACTTC.

In this sample, this clone turned up once. The chain has TRBV9 and TRBJ2-2; 10 nucleotides agree with TRBD2. This CDR3 comprises 16 residues. Trimming at V came to 0 bases and at J to 2 bases, leaving 1 base not matched to a gene. Germline values: CDR1 SGDLS, CDR2 YYNGEE. Here the CDR3 reads CASSVGTSGNTGELFF. The CDR3 DNA is TGTGCCAGCAGCGTAGGGACTAGCGGAAACACCGGGGAGCTGTTTTTT.

The rearrangement links TRBV4-1 to TRBJ1-1, with D unclear. The V and J ends lost 2 bases and 4 bases respectively, with 8 bases between them. This CDR3 has 13 residues. The germline CDR1 and CDR2 sequences are MGHRA and YSYEKL. The CDR3 is CASSQNSLTEAFF. The DNA of the CDR3 is TGCGCCAGCAGCCAAAATTCACTCACTGAAGCTTTCTTT.

The genes are TRBV5-4 and TRBJ1-4; 11 bases line up with TRBD1. V was pared by 4 bases and J by 6 bases, with 5 bases of the junction left unmatched. This CDR3 has 15 residues. The germline V gene encodes CDR1 SGHNT and CDR2 YYREEE (reference sequence). CDR3 DNA: TGTGCCAGCAGCGATGGGACAGGGGGGCATGAAAAACTGTTTTTT. Residues: CASSDGTGGHEKLFF. The variable domain in full, completed from reference TRBV5-4 and TRBJ1-4, reads ETGVTQSPTHLIKTRGQQVTLRCSSQSGHNTVSWYQQALGQGPQFIFQYYREEENGRGNFPPRFSGLQFPNYSSELNVNALELDDSALYLCASSDGTGGHEKLFFGSGTQLSVL.

The chain combines TRBV7-3 with TRBJ1-3; perhaps TRBD1 as D (5 bases). This CDR3 comprises 15 residues. The germline V and J ends were trimmed by 4 bases and 1 base, with 11 bases remaining between them. The germline CDR1 and CDR2 sequences are SGHTA and FQGTGA. The CDR3 nucleotides are TGTGCCAGCAGCTCCCTCGGGGGGTCTGGAAACACCATATATTTT. This gives the protein CASSSLGGSGNTIYF.

The chain links TRBV28 to TRBJ2-2; D is unresolved. The CDR3 totals 13 residues. In germline, CDR1 is MDHEN, CDR2 SYDVKM. Trimming took off 3 bases at V and 4 bases at J, with 6 bases between the two ends. The CDR3 nucleotides are TGTGCCAGCAGTTTTCCAGGCACCGGGGAGCTGTTTTTT. Its translation: CASSFPGTGELFF.

V usage is TRBV7-2 and J usage is TRBJ1-6; D is uncertain. From germline, CDR1 is SGHTA and CDR2 FQGNSA. With 5 bases removed from V and 7 bases from J, the gap between germline ends came to 12 bases. The CDR3 runs to 14 residues. The CDR3 is CASSPLGGNSPLHF. The CDR3 DNA follows: TGTGCCAGCAGCCCTCTAGGTGGCAATTCACCCCTCCACTTT.